Listed here is a single TCR beta chain. The data were produced by immunoSEQ multiplex PCR, yet TCRdb's version contains in-frame clones alone and is incomplete. The table lists some 70,000 clones, 75% to 85% of them singletons. Germline-derived CDR1 and CDR2 are LNHDA and SQIVND (reference sequence). V lost 5 bases, J lost 0 bases, and 12 bases stayed unmatched. This CDR3 contains 18 residues. These data originate in a study of OX40 agonist ivuxolimab in advanced cancers. The specimen comprised CD4+ or CD8+ T cells sorted from blood, sampled in a trial of the OX40 agonist ivuxolimab. V is TRBV19 and J is TRBJ1-1; 10 positions agree with TRBD1. This receptor was identified in an adult with an advanced solid tumor such as melanoma, head and neck, liver or kidney cancer. The CDR3 DNA sequence: TGTGCCAGTAGTCTGGACAGGGGGAAGGGGGGCATGAACACTGAAGCTTTCTTT. It specifies CASSLDRGKGGMNTEAFF.